This T cell receptor beta chain was retrieved from a study of shared clonotypes between healthy human individuals. Profiling relied on immunoSEQ multiplex PCR, and the TCRdb table lists in-frame clones only, not all of them. The sample includes over 1.4 million clones, about 96% of them seen just once. The CDR3 has 16 residues. V was trimmed by 0 bases and J by 5 bases, leaving 17 bases between them. The germline V gene encodes CDR1 SNHLY and CDR2 FYNNEI. The receptor's source is a man aged 25 to 45 in good health. This chain joins TRBV2 and TRBJ2-7, with D possibly being TRBD2 (5 bases). The sequencing input was naive CD4+ T cells sorted from blood. Regarding subset: CD45RA+ positively selected. The CDR3 DNA is TGTGCCAGCAGTGAAGCGCTTCGATCGGGGTTCAACGAGCAGTACTTC. This codes for CASSEALRSGFNEQYF.